Each of the 15 T cell receptor beta chains below was sequenced from the same sample in a study of OX40 agonist ivuxolimab in advanced cancers. Libraries were made using the immunoSEQ multiplex PCR assay. As stored in TCRdb, this immuneACCESS dataset retains in-frame rearrangements with V and J assigned. A fraction of the clones does not appear; measured against another copy, unresolved V genes explain less than half of the discrepancy, and the remainder lacks a known reason. A total of some 45,000 clones appear in this sample, 75% to 80% of them only once. The ten largest clones add up to roughly 7.9% of the sample. The source material was CD4+ or CD8+ T cells sorted from blood, sampled in a trial of the OX40 agonist ivuxolimab. These receptors were taken from an adult with an advanced solid tumor such as melanoma, head and neck, liver or kidney cancer.

The rearrangement joins TRBV2 to TRBJ1-5; unclear D gene. Germline V CDR1 and CDR2: SNHLY, FYNNEI. Trimming left V 4 bases short and J 4 bases short, with 8 bases between. The CDR3 has 13 residues. CDR3 region: CASSASMNQPQHF. The CDR3 region has the DNA TGTGCCAGCAGTGCCAGCATGAATCAGCCCCAGCATTTT. Full variable domain (rest looked up from reference TRBV2 and TRBJ1-5): EPEVTQTPSHQVTQMGQEVILRCVPISNHLYFYWYRQILGQKVEFLVSFYNNEISEKSEIFDDQFSVERPDGSNFTLKIRSTKLEDSAMYFCASSASMNQPQHFGDGTRLSIL.

The rearrangement joins TRBV20-1 to TRBJ1-1; D is unresolved. Trimming took off 5 bases at V and 4 bases at J, with 8 bases between the two ends. This CDR3 has 11 residues. CDR1 and CDR2 from the germline V gene are DFQATT and SNEGSKA (reference sequence). The CDR3 reads CSAWGITEAFF. The CDR3 nucleotides read TGCAGTGCTTGGGGTATCACTGAAGCTTTCTTT.

This chain joins TRBV10-2 and TRBJ2-5; 7 positions agree with TRBD1. Germline V CDR1 and CDR2: WSHSY, SAAADI. The trim removed 7 bases at V and 1 base at J, leaving 3 bases unmatched. There are 13 residues in the CDR3. CDR3: CASKPGGQETQYF. DNA of the CDR3: TGCGCCAGCAAACCAGGGGGCCAAGAGACCCAGTACTTC.

This chain joins TRBV6-6 and TRBJ2-7; 7 nucleotides line up with TRBD2. The CDR3 is made up of 15 amino acids. Germline V lookup: CDR1 MNHNY, CDR2 SVGAGI (reference sequence). J was trimmed by 2 bases and V by 3 bases; bases with no gene match: 7. The CDR3 loop reads CASSYAASGTYEQYF. The CDR3 region has the DNA TGTGCCAGCAGTTATGCGGCTAGCGGAACCTACGAGCAGTACTTC.

This clone occurred once. CDR3 loop: CASSQWGMNEQFF. The CDR3, as DNA: TGTGCCAGCAGCCAATGGGGTATGAATGAGCAGTTCTTC. The chain uses TRBV16 and TRBJ2-1; D ambiguous. This CDR3 is 13 amino acids long. The V gene's germline CDR1 is KGHSY and CDR2 FQNENV. The germline V and J ends were trimmed by 1 base and 7 bases, with 8 bases remaining between them.

The chain uses TRBV6-5 and TRBJ2-2, with D tentatively TRBD1 or TRBD2 (5 bases each). Germline V gene sequence: CDR1 MNHEY, CDR2 SVGAGI. Trimming pared 6 bases from V and 1 base from J, leaving 6 bases between. The CDR3 has 13 residues. The CDR3 region is CASRGRNTGELFF. CDR3 DNA sequence: TGTGCCAGCAGGGGACGGAACACCGGGGAGCTGTTTTTT.

V is TRBV5-6 and J is TRBJ1-1; D gene uncertain. Germline V lookup: CDR1 SGHDT, CDR2 YYEEEE. The CDR3 has 13 amino acids. Trimming cost V 4 bases and J 9 bases, with 16 bases left between them. CDR3 DNA sequence: TGTGCCAGCAGCGGGAGACTGCTCCTAAAAGCTTTCTTT. This codes for CASSGRLLLKAFF.

This CDR3 reads CASSMLAGGFTDTQYF. DNA for the CDR3: TGTGCCAGTAGTATGCTAGCGGGAGGGTTCACAGATACGCAGTATTTT. The chain joins TRBV19 to TRBJ2-3; 12 bases fit TRBD2. CDR3 length: 16 amino acids. Per germline, CDR1 LNHDA and CDR2 SQIVND (reference sequence). V lost 3 bases to trimming and J lost 2 bases; unmatched junction nucleotides: 3.

This clone was observed once. The sample contains more than one DNA sequence encoding this CDR3. The chain employs TRBV30 and TRBJ1-3; 7 bases line up with TRBD1. CDR1 GTSNPN and CDR2 SVGIG come from the germline V gene (reference sequence). The CDR3 loop spans 17 amino acids. V shed 1 base and J 2 bases; nucleotides not matched to a gene: 11. CDR3 sequence (DNA): TGTGCCTGGAGTGCGGGGGTAGAGGGGGCTCCTGGAAACACCATATATTTT. It specifies CAWSAGVEGAPGNTIYF.

V usage is TRBV10-1 and J usage is TRBJ2-5; unclear D gene. CDR3 length: 15 residues. CDR1 is WNHNN, CDR2 SYGVQD, per germline (reference sequence). The ends were cut back, 5 bases at V and 1 base at J, with 14 bases in the middle. The CDR3 region has the DNA TGCGCCAGCAGTACGGAGAGAGGAAGCCAAGAGACCCAGTACTTC. This gives the protein CASSTERGSQETQYF.

V and J are TRBV12-5 and TRBJ2-2; the D gene is possibly TRBD1 (5 bases). The CDR3 is 15 residues long. V was clipped by 5 bases and J by 0 bases, with 10 bases between them. Germline lookup yields CDR1 LGHNT and CDR2 FRNRAP. The CDR3, as DNA: TGTGCTAGTGGTATAGGGGCGACGAACACCGGGGAGCTGTTTTTT. Amino acid sequence: CASGIGATNTGELFF.

This chain connects TRBV10-2 to TRBJ2-2, with 10 bases lining up with TRBD1. Unmatched junction bases numbered 7, after V lost 6 bases and J lost 3 bases. CDR1 WSHSY and CDR2 SAAADI come from the germline V gene. This CDR3 spans 16 amino acids. The CDR3 DNA is TGCGCCAGCAGGGGGGGACAGGGGCGGGACACCGGGGAGCTGTTTTTT. Encoded protein: CASRGGQGRDTGELFF.

V is TRBV15 and J is TRBJ1-1; D is perhaps TRBD1 (5 bases). V lost 3 bases and J 1 base, leaving 9 bases between the germline ends. The CDR3 has 14 amino acids. Germline lookup yields CDR1 LNHNV and CDR2 YYDKDF (reference sequence). The DNA for the CDR3 is TGTGCCACCAGCAGTGTCAGGGAGAACACTGAAGCTTTCTTT. Encoded protein: CATSSVRENTEAFF.

The rearrangement links TRBV7-9 to TRBJ2-5, with D hard to call. The CDR3 is made up of 15 amino acids. Germline-derived CDR1 and CDR2 are SEHNR and FQNEAQ (reference sequence). V lost 3 bases, J lost 3 bases, and 14 bases lay in between. This CDR3 is CASSFLDGAEETQYF. The CDR3, as DNA: TGTGCCAGCAGCTTCCTAGACGGCGCTGAAGAGACCCAGTACTTC.

The V gene is TRBV28, the J gene TRBJ1-5; D remains ambiguous. This CDR3 spans 14 amino acids. Per germline, CDR1 MDHEN and CDR2 SYDVKM. V was shortened by 6 bases and J by 0 bases, with 9 bases between the two germline ends. CDR3 nucleotides: TGTGCCAGCAGCTCCTGGCTTAGCAATCAGCCCCAGCATTTT. Amino acids: CASSSWLSNQPQHF. Filled out from reference TRBV28 and TRBJ1-5, the complete variable domain reads DVKVTQSSRYLVKRTGEKVFLECVQDMDHENMFWYRQDPGLGLRLIYFSYDVKMKEKGDIPEGYSVSREKKERFSLILESASTNQTSMYLCASSSWLSNQPQHFGDGTRLSIL.